This T cell receptor (beta chain) was sequenced during a study of cytotoxic CD8 clonotypes in ibrutinib-treated CLL. The assay was immunoSEQ multiplex PCR, and TCRdb's table has in-frame clones only and misses some. The data hold about 70,000 clones, with approximately 90% observed a single time. Germline lookup yields CDR1 SGHRS and CDR2 YFSETQ. V was trimmed by 2 bases and J by 8 bases, leaving 10 bases between them. The CDR3 is 13 residues long. The starting material was PBMCs, obtained after 12 months of ibrutinib treatment. This sequence was found in a human donor with chronic lymphocytic leukemia. The V gene is TRBV5-1, the J gene TRBJ1-4; the D is unclear. This CDR3 is CASSFSADEKLFF. The CDR3 DNA is TGCGCCAGCAGCTTTTCGGCCGACGAAAAACTGTTTTTT.